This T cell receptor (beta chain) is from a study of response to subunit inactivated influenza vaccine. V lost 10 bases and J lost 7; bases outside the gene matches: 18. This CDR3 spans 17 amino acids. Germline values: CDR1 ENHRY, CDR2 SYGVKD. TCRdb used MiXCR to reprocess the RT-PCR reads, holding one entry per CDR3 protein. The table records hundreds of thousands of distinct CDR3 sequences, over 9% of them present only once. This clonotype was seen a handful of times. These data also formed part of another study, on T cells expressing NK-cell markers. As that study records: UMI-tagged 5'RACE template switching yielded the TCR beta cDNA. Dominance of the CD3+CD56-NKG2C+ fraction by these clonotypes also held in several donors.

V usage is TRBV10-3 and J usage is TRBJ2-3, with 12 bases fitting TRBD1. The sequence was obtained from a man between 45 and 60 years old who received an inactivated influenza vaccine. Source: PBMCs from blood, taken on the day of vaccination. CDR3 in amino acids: CATGDRGRDKAAHTQYF. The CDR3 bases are TGTGCCACCGGGGACAGGGGGCGCGATAAGGCGGCCCATACGCAGTATTTT.